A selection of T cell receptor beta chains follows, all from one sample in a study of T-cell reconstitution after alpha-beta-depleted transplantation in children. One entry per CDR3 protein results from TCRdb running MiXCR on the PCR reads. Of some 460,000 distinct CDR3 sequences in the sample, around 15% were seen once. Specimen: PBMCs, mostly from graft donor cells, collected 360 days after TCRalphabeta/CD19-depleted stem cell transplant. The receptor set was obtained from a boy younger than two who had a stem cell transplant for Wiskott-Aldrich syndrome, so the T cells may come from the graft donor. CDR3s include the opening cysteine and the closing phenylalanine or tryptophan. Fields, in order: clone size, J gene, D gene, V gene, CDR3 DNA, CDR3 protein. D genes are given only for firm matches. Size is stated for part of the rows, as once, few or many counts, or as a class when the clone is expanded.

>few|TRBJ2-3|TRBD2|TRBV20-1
TGCAGTGCCTCTGGAGCGGGGGGCGGTACGCAGTATTTT
CSASGAGGGTQYF
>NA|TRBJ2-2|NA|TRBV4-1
TGCGCCAGCAGCCACCCTCGGCGGATCGGCGGGGAGCTGTTTTTT
CASSHPRRIGGELFF
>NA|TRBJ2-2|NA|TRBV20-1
TGCAGTGCTAGAGACCCGTCCCGACCTCTCACCGGGGAGCTGTTTTTT
CSARDPSRPLTGELFF
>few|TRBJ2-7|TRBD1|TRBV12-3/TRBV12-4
TGTGCCAGCAGTTTATCACAGGGGGCGCGGTACGAGCAGTACTTC
CASSLSQGARYEQYF
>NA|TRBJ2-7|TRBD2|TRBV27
TGTGCCAGCATGTGGACTAGCGGGAACCCAACCTACGAGCAGTACTTC
CASMWTSGNPTYEQYF
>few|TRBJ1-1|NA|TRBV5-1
TGCGCCAGCCGCCAAACACAGGCCCTGAACACTGAAGCTTTCTTT
CASRQTQALNTEAFF
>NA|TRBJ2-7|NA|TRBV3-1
TGTGCCAGCAGCCCTACCTCCCTCTACGAGCAGTACTTC
CASSPTSLYEQYF
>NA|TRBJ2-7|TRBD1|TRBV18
TGTGCCAGCTCACCTGACAGGGGGCTGGTGGGGAGAGACTTC
CASSPDRGLVGRDF
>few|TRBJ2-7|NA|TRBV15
TGTGCCACCAGCAGAGTAGATAGGGCTTCCTACGAGCAGTACTTC
CATSRVDRASYEQYF
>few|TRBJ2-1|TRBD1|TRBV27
TGTGCCAGCAACCCGCGGACAGGGAGAGTCAATGAGCAGTTCTTC
CASNPRTGRVNEQFF
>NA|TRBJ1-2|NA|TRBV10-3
TGTGCCATCAGTGACCCGACAGTTACCTATGGCTACACCTTC
CAISDPTVTYGYTF
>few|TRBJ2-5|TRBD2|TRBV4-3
TGCGCCAGCAGCCAAGCTCCGGGACTAGCGAAGACCCAGTACTTC
CASSQAPGLAKTQYF
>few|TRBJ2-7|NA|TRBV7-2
TGTGCCAGCAGCTTAAGTTTCCGTTTCAGCTCCTACGAGCAGTACTTC
CASSLSFRFSSYEQYF
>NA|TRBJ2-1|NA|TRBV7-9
TGTGCCAGCAGCTCCTATGAGCGGCTTACTTACAATGAGCAGTTCTTC
CASSSYERLTYNEQFF
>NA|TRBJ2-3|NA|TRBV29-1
TGCAGCGTTGTGGGGGCCACGAGCACAGATACGCAGTATTTT
CSVVGATSTDTQYF
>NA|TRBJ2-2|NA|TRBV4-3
TGCGCCAGCAGCCAAGATATGGGCGGGGGCGCGAGCACCGGGGAGCTGTTTTTT
CASSQDMGGGASTGELFF
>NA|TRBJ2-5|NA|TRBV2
TGTGCCAGCAGTGAAGCCCCTGGTACCCAAGAGACCCAGTACTTC
CASSEAPGTQETQYF
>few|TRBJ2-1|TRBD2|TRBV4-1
TGCGCCAGCAGCCAAGGCGCACTAGCGGGGGGGAGGGGTGAGCAGTTCTTC
CASSQGALAGGRGEQFF
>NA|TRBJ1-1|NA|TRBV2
TGTGCCAGCAGTGTCGAACAGGGAGTAGCTTTCTTT
CASSVEQGVAFF
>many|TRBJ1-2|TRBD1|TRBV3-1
TGTGCCAGCAGCCAAGATGAACAGGGGGCGGATGGCTACACCTTC
CASSQDEQGADGYTF
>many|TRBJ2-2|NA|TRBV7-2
TGTGCCAGCAGAAGAAGTCGCAGCGGGGAGCTGTTTTTT
CASRRSRSGELFF
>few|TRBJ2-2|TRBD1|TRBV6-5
TGTGCCAGCAGTTACGACAGGGGGGGCACCGGGGAGCTGTTTTTT
CASSYDRGGTGELFF
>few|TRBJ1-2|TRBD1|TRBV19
TGTGCCAGTAGACCGGGACAGGCTAACTATGGCTACACCTTC
CASRPGQANYGYTF
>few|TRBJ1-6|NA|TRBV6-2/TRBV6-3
TGTGCCAGCAAGTTACTAGGTTCACCCCTCCACTTT
CASKLLGSPLHF
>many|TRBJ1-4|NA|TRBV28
TGTGCCAGCAGTCCCTGGGGGACTAATGAAAAACTGTTTTTT
CASSPWGTNEKLFF
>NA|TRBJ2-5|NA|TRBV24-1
TGTGCCACCAGTGATTTGCAATCGGGGCGGGAGACCCAGTACTTC
CATSDLQSGRETQYF
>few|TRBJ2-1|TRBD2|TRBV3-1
TGTGCCAGCAGCAGGACTAGCGGACTGAATGAGCAGTTCTTC
CASSRTSGLNEQFF
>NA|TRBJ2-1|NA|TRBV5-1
TGCGCCAGCAGCTTGGCTTCTTGGAGTGCCACCAATGAGCAGTTCTTC
CASSLASWSATNEQFF
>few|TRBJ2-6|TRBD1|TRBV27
TGTGCCAGCACACGGACAGGGAGTGCTGGGGCCAACGTCCTGACTTTC
CASTRTGSAGANVLTF
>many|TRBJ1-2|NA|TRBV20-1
TGCAGTGCTAGCGAGGACCTCATCGGCTACACCTTC
CSASEDLIGYTF
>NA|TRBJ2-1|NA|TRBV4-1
TGCGCCAGCAGCCAAGGAGCGGGTTGGGAGCAGTTCTTC
CASSQGAGWEQFF
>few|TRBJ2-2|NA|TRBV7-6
TGTGCCAGCAGCTTAGGCGGGACAGAATACACCGGGGAGCTGTTTTTT
CASSLGGTEYTGELFF
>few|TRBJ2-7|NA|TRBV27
TGTGCCAGCAGAGCACTAGGATCGGCCTACGAGCAGTACTTC
CASRALGSAYEQYF
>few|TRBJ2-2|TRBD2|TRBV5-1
TGCGCCAGCAGCTTGACACTAGCGGACACCGGGGAGCTGTTTTTT
CASSLTLADTGELFF
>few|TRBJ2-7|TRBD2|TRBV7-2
TGTGCCAGCAGCTTGGGTTCTAGCGGGTTGTACGAGCAGTACTTC
CASSLGSSGLYEQYF
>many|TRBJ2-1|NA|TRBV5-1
TGCGCCAGCAGCTTGGCAGATGAGCAGTTCTTC
CASSLADEQFF
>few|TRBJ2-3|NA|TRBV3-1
TGTGCCAGCAGCCCCGATGGGGGGGCAGACACGCAGTATTTT
CASSPDGGADTQYF
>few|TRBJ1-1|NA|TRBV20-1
TGCAGTGCTCCCATTATCCTCAGGGCGGGCGCTGAAGCTTTCTTT
CSAPIILRAGAEAFF
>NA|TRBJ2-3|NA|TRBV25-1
TGTGCCAGCAGTGATTCCTACAGGGGACGGGGGAACACAGATACGCAGTATTTT
CASSDSYRGRGNTDTQYF